The 2 T cell receptor beta chains below were found in one sample sequenced in a study of blood T cell repertoires in COVID-19 (dated by TCRdb to 2019 to 2021). Library preparation used the immunoSEQ multiplex PCR assay. TCRdb holds this immuneACCESS table with in-frame rearrangements only. Some clones are missing; in checked studies, unresolved V genes explain under half, and the rest has no known cause. Recorded for this sample are 90,000 to 130,000 clones; 75% to 80% of them occurred a single time. The leading ten clones occupy 15% to 20% of the sample. Source material: peripheral blood. These receptors were taken from a woman older than 75 with active or convalescent COVID-19.

The chain combines TRBV7-6 with TRBJ2-1, with 7 nucleotides matching TRBD1. The CDR3 covers 15 residues. Germline CDR1 SGHVS, CDR2 FNYEAQ. Trimming took 5 bases from V and 7 from J; bases not matched to a gene: 11. CDR3 coding DNA: TGTGCCAGCAGCAACTCATGGGACAGATCGAATGAGCAGTTCTTC. Residues: CASSNSWDRSNEQFF.

The J gene is TRBJ2-2, the V gene TRBV2, with 10 bases fitting TRBD1. The CDR3 extends over 15 amino acids. V lost 7 bases and J lost 3; bases outside the gene matches: 5. Germline V gives CDR1 SNHLY, CDR2 FYNNEI. CDR3 in DNA: TGTGCCAGCAAGACGGACAGGGGGTACACCGGGGAGCTGTTTTTT. This translates into CASKTDRGYTGELFF.